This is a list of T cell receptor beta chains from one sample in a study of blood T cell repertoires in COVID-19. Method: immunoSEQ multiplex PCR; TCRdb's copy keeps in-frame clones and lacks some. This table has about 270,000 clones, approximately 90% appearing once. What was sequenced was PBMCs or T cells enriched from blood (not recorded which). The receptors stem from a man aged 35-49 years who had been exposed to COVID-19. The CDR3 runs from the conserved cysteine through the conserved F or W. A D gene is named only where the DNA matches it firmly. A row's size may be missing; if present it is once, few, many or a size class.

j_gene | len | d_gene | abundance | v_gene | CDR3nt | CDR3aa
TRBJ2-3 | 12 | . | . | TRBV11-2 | TGTGCCAGCAGCCATTACAGGGACCTGCAGTATTTT | CASSHYRDLQYF
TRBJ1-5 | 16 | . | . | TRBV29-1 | TGCAGCGTTGGAGATAGGCAGGGATTTGGCAATCAGCCCCAGCATTTT | CSVGDRQGFGNQPQHF
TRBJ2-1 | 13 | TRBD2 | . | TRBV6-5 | TGTGCCAGCTGGAAGAGCGGGAGCAATGAGCAGTTCTTC | CASWKSGSNEQFF
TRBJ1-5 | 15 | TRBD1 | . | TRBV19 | TGTGCCAGTATGAAGGGACAGGGGGTTCATCAGCCCCAGCATTTT | CASMKGQGVHQPQHF
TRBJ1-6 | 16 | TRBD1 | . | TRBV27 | TGTGCCAGCAGTTTACTCCCGGGACAGTATAATTCACCCCTCCACTTT | CASSLLPGQYNSPLHF
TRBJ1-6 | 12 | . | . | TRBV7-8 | TGTGCCAGCAGCCCCCTAAATTCACCCCTCCACTTT | CASSPLNSPLHF
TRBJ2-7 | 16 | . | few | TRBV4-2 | TGTGCCAGCAGCCAAGAGCAAGGGGGAGGGTTTTACGAGCAGTACTTC | CASSQEQGGGFYEQYF
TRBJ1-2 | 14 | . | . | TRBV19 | TGTGCCAGTAGTATTAGTCAGGGTGGTCATGGCTACACCTTC | CASSISQGGHGYTF
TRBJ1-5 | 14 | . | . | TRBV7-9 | TGTGCCAGCAGCGAAGACATAAAGGGGCAGCCCCAGCATTTT | CASSEDIKGQPQHF
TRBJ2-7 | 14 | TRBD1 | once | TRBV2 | TGTGCCAGCAGGGTAGACAGGGTGAGGTACGAGCAGTACTTC | CASRVDRVRYEQYF
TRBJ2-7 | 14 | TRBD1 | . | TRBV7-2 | TGTGCCAGCAGCTTTGGACAGGGATCATACGAGCAGTACTTC | CASSFGQGSYEQYF
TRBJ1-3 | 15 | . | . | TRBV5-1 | TGCGCCAGCAGCTTGAGTGGGGGCAATGGAAACACCATATATTTT | CASSLSGGNGNTIYF
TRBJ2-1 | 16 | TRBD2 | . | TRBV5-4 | TGTGCCAGCAGCGCATACGGGACTAGCGGCTACAATGAGCAGTTCTTC | CASSAYGTSGYNEQFF
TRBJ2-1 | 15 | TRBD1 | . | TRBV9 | TGTGCCAGCACCGGCGGACAGGGACAGTACAATGAGCAGTTCTTC | CASTGGQGQYNEQFF
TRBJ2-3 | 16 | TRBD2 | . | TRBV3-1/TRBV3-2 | TGTGCCAGCAGCCAAGATCGAGGGACTAGGGTAGATACGCAGTATTTT | CASSQDRGTRVDTQYF
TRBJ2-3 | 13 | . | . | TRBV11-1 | TGTGCCAGCAGCTTAGTCCTAACAGATACGCAGTATTTT | CASSLVLTDTQYF
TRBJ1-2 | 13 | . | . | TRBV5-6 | TGTGCCAGCAGCCTGGGAGCTAGCTATGGCTACACCTTC | CASSLGASYGYTF
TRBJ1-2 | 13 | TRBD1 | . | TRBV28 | TGTGCCAGCAGTTTAGACAGGGTCGGGGGCTACACCTTC | CASSLDRVGGYTF
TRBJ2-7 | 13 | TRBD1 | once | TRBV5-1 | TGCGCCAGCAGACGCGGACAGGACTACGAGCAGTACTTC | CASRRGQDYEQYF
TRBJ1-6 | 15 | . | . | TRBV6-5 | TGTGCCAGCAGGAATAACAGGGACTATAATTCACCCCTCCACTTT | CASRNNRDYNSPLHF
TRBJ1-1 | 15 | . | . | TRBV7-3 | TGTGCCAGCAGGTTTGGGGGCCGGACGAACACTGAAGCTTTCTTT | CASRFGGRTNTEAFF
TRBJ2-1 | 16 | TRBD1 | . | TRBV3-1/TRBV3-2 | TGTGCCAGCAGCCAAGAAAGGACAGGGAATTCGGATGAGCAGTTCTTC | CASSQERTGNSDEQFF
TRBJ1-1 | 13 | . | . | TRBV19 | TGTGCCAGTAGTACTGCACTCGTCACTGAAGCTTTCTTT | CASSTALVTEAFF
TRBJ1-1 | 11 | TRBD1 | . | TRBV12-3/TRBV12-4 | TGTGCCAGCCGTGGGACAGCCAAAGCTTTCTTT | CASRGTAKAFF
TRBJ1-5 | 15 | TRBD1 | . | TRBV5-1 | TGCGCCAGCAGCTTCACGGGACAGGGTGGTCAGCCCCAGCATTTT | CASSFTGQGGQPQHF
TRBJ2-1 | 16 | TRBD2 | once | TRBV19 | TGTGCCAGTAGACCTCCGGGACTAGCGCTCTACAATGAGCAGTTCTTC | CASRPPGLALYNEQFF
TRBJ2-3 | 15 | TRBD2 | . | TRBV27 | TGTGCCAGCACCGATAGCGGGTGGCGCCGCAATACGCAGTATTTT | CASTDSGWRRNTQYF
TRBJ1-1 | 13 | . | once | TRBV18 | TGTGCCAGCTCACAAACGGTGAACACTGAAGCTTTCTTT | CASSQTVNTEAFF
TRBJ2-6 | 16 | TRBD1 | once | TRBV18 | TGTGCCAGCACCGGGACAGGGAAAACTGGGGCCAACGTCCTGACTTTC | CASTGTGKTGANVLTF
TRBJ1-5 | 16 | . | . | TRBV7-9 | TGTGCCAGCAGTCTTTACCGACGGGATAGCAATCAGCCCCAGCATTTT | CASSLYRRDSNQPQHF
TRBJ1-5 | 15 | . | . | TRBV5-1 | TGCGCCAGCAGCTTGACAGGGATTAGCAATCAGCCCCAGCATTTT | CASSLTGISNQPQHF
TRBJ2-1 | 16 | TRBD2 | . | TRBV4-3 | TGCGCCAGCAGCCAATTCCGGGAGGCTTCCTACAATGAGCAGTTCTTC | CASSQFREASYNEQFF
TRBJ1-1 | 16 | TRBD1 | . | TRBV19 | TGTGCCAGTACCCCTATCAGGGGGATTGCAAACACTGAAGCTTTCTTT | CASTPIRGIANTEAFF
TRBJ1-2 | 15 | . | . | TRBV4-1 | TGCGCCAGCAGCTACGGGGGGGCCTTGAACTATGGCTACACCTTC | CASSYGGALNYGYTF
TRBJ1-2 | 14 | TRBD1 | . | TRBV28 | TGTGCCAGCGGGGACAGGGGACGCAACTATGGCTACACCTTC | CASGDRGRNYGYTF
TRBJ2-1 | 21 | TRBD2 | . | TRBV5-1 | TGCGCCAGCAGCCCGCGTACAGGCCTTCTAGCGGGAGGCGCGGGAGGCTATGAGCAGTTCTTC | CASSPRTGLLAGGAGGYEQFF
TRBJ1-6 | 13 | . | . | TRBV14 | TGTGCCAGCAGCCAAGAAACAGGAATTCCCCTCCACTTT | CASSQETGIPLHF
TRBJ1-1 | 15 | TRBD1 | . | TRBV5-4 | TGTGCCAGCAGCTTCCGGACAGGGGGAGGCACTGAAGCTTTCTTT | CASSFRTGGGTEAFF
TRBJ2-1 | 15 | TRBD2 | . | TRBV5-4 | TGTGCCAGCAGCTCCGGGACTAGCGGTTACAATGAGCAGTTCTTC | CASSSGTSGYNEQFF
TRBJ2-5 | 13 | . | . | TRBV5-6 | TGTGCCAGCAGCTTGCTAGCTAAAGGGACCCAGTACTTC | CASSLLAKGTQYF
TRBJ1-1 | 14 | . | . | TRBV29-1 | TGCAGCGTTTCCACAGGGACCATGAACACTGAAGCTTTCTTT | CSVSTGTMNTEAFF
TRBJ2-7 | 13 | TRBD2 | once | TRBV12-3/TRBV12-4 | TGTGCCAGCAGTGGTCCGGGGGGGCTCGAGCAGTACTTC | CASSGPGGLEQYF
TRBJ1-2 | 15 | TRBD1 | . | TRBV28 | TGTGCCAGCAGTCGAGGGACAGGGAAGGGATATGGCTACACCTTC | CASSRGTGKGYGYTF
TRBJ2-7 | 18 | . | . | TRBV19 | TGTGCCAGTAGTATATTATACAGTACAGGCTTAAGCTCCTACGAGCAGTACTTC | CASSILYSTGLSSYEQYF
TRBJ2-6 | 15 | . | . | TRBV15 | TGTGCCACCAGCACAGTAGCTCCTGGGGCCAACGTCCTGACTTTC | CATSTVAPGANVLTF
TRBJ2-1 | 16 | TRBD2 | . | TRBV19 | TGTGCCAGTAGTATTCAGTCTAGCGGGATTGGTGATGAGCAGTTCTTC | CASSIQSSGIGDEQFF
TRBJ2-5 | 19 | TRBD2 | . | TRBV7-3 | TGTGCCAGCAGCCCCTACGGGACTAGCGGGAGAGGAGGGGAAGAGACCCAGTACTTC | CASSPYGTSGRGGEETQYF
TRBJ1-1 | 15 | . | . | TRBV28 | TGTGCCAGCAGGGAACAGGGCGGGAGGAACACTGAAGCTTTCTTT | CASREQGGRNTEAFF
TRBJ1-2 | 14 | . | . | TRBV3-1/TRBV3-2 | TGTGCCAGCAGCCCTACAGGGATAACCCCCGGCTACACCTTC | CASSPTGITPGYTF
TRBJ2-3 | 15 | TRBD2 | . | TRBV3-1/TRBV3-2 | TGTGCCAGCAGCCAAGTATTGCTAGCGGGAGATACGCAGTATTTT | CASSQVLLAGDTQYF